The subject of this entry is one T cell receptor (beta chain). Its antigen is not identified. The data originate from a study of cytomegalovirus exposure and HLA in healthy donors. Use of 60 Vbeta and 13 Jbeta primers characterized the PCR. The table came from immunoSEQ multiplex PCR; TCRdb's copy has only in-frame clones and leaves some out. The repertoire includes over 110,000 clones, about three quarters of them detected once, and more than 0.9% sits in the top ten. This CDR3 contains 13 residues. Germline-derived CDR1 and CDR2 are SGHAT and FQNNGV. V was clipped by 5 bases and J by 5 bases; unmatched bases: 6. General observations from the study: A later analysis showed TCR association rates differing by HLA locus, peaking at DRB1 and lowest at HLA-C.

Sequencing was performed on PBMCs. The TCR originated in a male donor in good health and CMV-seropositive. The chain couples TRBV11-2 to TRBJ2-7; TRBD1 matches at 7 bases. The CDR3 sequence is CASSLPDRDEQYF. DNA for the CDR3: TGTGCCAGCAGCCTACCCGACAGGGACGAGCAGTACTTC. The full variable domain, its missing parts supplied by reference TRBV11-2 and TRBJ2-7, is EAGVAQSPRYKIIEKRQSVAFWCNPISGHATLYWYQQILGQGPKLLIQFQNNGVVDDSQLPKDRFSAERLKGVDSTLKIQPAKLEDSAVYLCASSLPDRDEQYFGPGTRLTVT.